The 18 T cell receptor beta chains presented below share a single source sample, sequenced in a study of CD8 T cells in ankylosing spondylitis. In TCRdb, the 5' RACE reads were re-called with MiXCR into one record per CDR3 protein. The top ten clones hold under 7.5% of a sample with approximately 500,000 distinct CDR3 sequences, approximately 12% of them seen once. No antigen has been assigned to these receptors. Whole-study results and caveats: A TCR beta motif of eight or nine highly homologous variants seemed to mark ankylosing spondylitis blood.

The sequenced sample consisted of blood, either unsorted or a sorted T cell fraction (not recorded which). Receptors originate from a male donor with ankylosing spondylitis.

In its sample, this clonotype was seen a few times. The chain joins TRBV13 to TRBJ1-1; perhaps TRBD1 as D (5 bases). The germline V and J ends were trimmed by 5 bases and 5 bases, with 15 bases remaining between them. This CDR3 has 14 residues. Germline V gene data show CDR1 as PRHDT and CDR2 as FYEKMQ (reference sequence). CDR3 nucleotides: TGTGCCAGCAGCCCTCCGGAGGGGCGGACTGAAGCTTTCTTT. It translates to CASSPPEGRTEAFF.

The chain couples TRBV24-1 to TRBJ2-3, with D maybe TRBD2 (6 bases). There are 17 residues in the CDR3. From germline, CDR1 is KGHDR and CDR2 SFDVKD. V was shortened by 4 bases and J by 2 bases, with 18 bases between the two germline ends. CDR3 in amino acids: CATSEGSGWQVTDTQYF. The CDR3 nucleotides are TGTGCCACCAGTGAAGGTAGCGGATGGCAAGTCACAGATACGCAGTATTTT.

The table lists this clonotype with many counts. This sequence joins TRBV15 and TRBJ2-1, with TRBD2 identical over 13 bases. V shed 3 bases and J 4 bases; nucleotides not matched to a gene: 3. The length of the CDR3 is 16 residues. Germline CDR1 and CDR2: LNHNV and YYDKDF (reference sequence). The CDR3 here is CATSSKLAGGYNEQFF. CDR3 coding DNA: TGTGCCACCAGCAGCAAACTAGCGGGAGGGTACAATGAGCAGTTCTTC.

This chain links TRBV6-5 with TRBJ2-1; D remains unclear. V gave up 2 bases and J gave up 6 bases, with 20 bases separating them. The CDR3 is 17 residues long. CDR1 is MNHEY, CDR2 SVGAGI, per germline. The CDR3 protein is CASSYSQRSPYGNEQFF. CDR3 coding DNA: TGTGCCAGCAGTTACAGTCAACGAAGCCCCTATGGCAATGAGCAGTTCTTC.

The chain combines TRBV20-1 with TRBJ2-3; TRBD1 matches 7 bases. Germline assignment: CDR1 DFQATT and CDR2 SNEGSKA (reference sequence). J gave up 4 bases and V 6 bases, and 16 bases lay outside the gene matches. The CDR3 covers 16 residues. The CDR3 region is CSAAPRQGRGADTQYF. CDR3 in DNA: TGCAGTGCCGCCCCCCGACAGGGAAGAGGAGCAGATACGCAGTATTTT.

This clonotype was recorded many times. The chain is built from TRBV20-1 and TRBJ1-2, with D tentatively TRBD1 (5 bases). Germline loops: CDR1 DFQATT, CDR2 SNEGSKA (reference sequence). The CDR3 runs to 14 residues. V lost 5 bases and J lost 2, with 15 bases in between. The chain's CDR3 is CSADRGTQNYGYTF. In DNA, the CDR3 is TGCAGTGCTGATAGGGGAACTCAAAACTATGGCTACACCTTC.

The chain links TRBV10-3 to TRBJ2-1; D not resolved. The length of the CDR3 is 12 residues. From germline, CDR1 is ENHRY and CDR2 SYGVKD. The germline V and J ends were trimmed by 2 bases and 10 bases, with 9 bases remaining between them. The CDR3 sequence is CAISEISAEQFF. CDR3 coding DNA: TGTGCCATCAGTGAGATTTCGGCCGAGCAGTTCTTC.

The chain links TRBV7-2 to TRBJ2-1, with D possibly matching TRBD2 (6 bases). V was shortened by 6 bases and J by 0 bases, with 18 bases between the two germline ends. The CDR3 covers 17 residues. From germline, CDR1 is SGHTA and CDR2 FQGNSA. Written as DNA, the CDR3 is TGTGCCAGCAGTCCCAACTCACTAGCAAGCTCCTACAATGAGCAGTTCTTC. The encoded protein is CASSPNSLASSYNEQFF.

Only a few counts were recorded for this clonotype. This chain connects TRBV25-1 to TRBJ1-1; TRBD1 aligns across 8 bases. Per germline, CDR1 MGHDK and CDR2 SYGVNS. The CDR3 spans 14 residues. The junction had 4 bases not matched to a gene; V was cut back by 4 bases and J by 3 bases. The CDR3 sequence is CASSVTGGDTEAFF. CDR3 DNA sequence: TGTGCCAGCAGTGTAACAGGGGGTGACACTGAAGCTTTCTTT.

The sample holds one count of this clonotype. The CDR3 loop reads CASSQRRHYNEQFF. Here the CDR3 DNA reads TGTGCCAGCAGCCAGCGACGCCACTACAATGAGCAGTTCTTC. This chain uses TRBV5-8 with TRBJ2-1; D not certain. The CDR3 consists of 14 residues. The germline CDR1 and CDR2 sequences are SGHTS and YDEGEE. Trimming removed 4 bases from V and 3 bases from J, with 11 bases in between.

CDR3 protein: CASSHLTSGRAYYKNIQYF. DNA of the CDR3: TGTGCCAGCAGCCACCTGACTAGCGGGAGAGCCTATTACAAAAACATTCAGTACTTC. The V call is TRBV11-2, the J call TRBJ2-4; 12 nucleotides agree with TRBD2. Looked up from germline, CDR1 is SGHAT and CDR2 is FQNNGV. This CDR3 comprises 19 residues. The trim removed 5 bases at V and 3 bases at J, leaving 14 bases unmatched.

The chain joins TRBV12-3 or TRBV12-4 to TRBJ2-1; TRBD2 aligns across 12 bases. V shed 5 bases and J 5 bases; nucleotides not matched to a gene: 16. There are 19 residues in the CDR3. The DNA for the CDR3 is TGTGCCAGCAGTCCCGGGGCTAGCGGGAGGGCTAGAGATCACAATGAGCAGTTCTTC. Its translation is CASSPGASGRARDHNEQFF.

V gene TRBV7-2 combines with J gene TRBJ2-1; 10 bases line up with TRBD2. Losses at the gene ends were 2 bases for V and 5 bases for J; bases not matched to a gene: 6. Germline CDR1 and CDR2: SGHTA and FQGNSA. The CDR3 spans 16 residues. The CDR3 DNA is TGTGCCAGCAGCTTACAAAGCGGGAGGGCCAACAATGAGCAGTTCTTC. Amino acid sequence: CASSLQSGRANNEQFF.

This clonotype was counted many times. The CDR3 bases are TGTGCCAGTACGGCCGCCTACAATGAGCAGTTCTTC. Translating it yields CASTAAYNEQFF. This chain joins TRBV25-1 and TRBJ2-1; no firm D call. Germline assignment: CDR1 MGHDK and CDR2 SYGVNS. V gave up 9 bases and J gave up 2 bases, with 8 bases separating them. The CDR3 consists of 12 residues.

This chain uses TRBV18 with TRBJ1-6, with TRBD1 as a possible D gene (5 bases). The germline V gene encodes CDR1 KGHSH and CDR2 LQKENI. The CDR3 has 13 amino acids. V shed 5 bases and J shed 7 bases, with 9 bases lying between them. In DNA form, the CDR3 reads TGTGCCAGCTCAGACCAGGGCAATTCACCCCTCCACTTT. Protein: CASSDQGNSPLHF. Using reference TRBV18 and TRBJ1-6 for the parts outside the CDR3, the full variable domain is NAGVMQNPRHLVRRRGQEARLRCSPMKGHSHVYWYRQLPEEGLKFMVYLQKENIIDESGMPKERFSAEFPKEGPSILRIQQVVRGDSAAYFCASSDQGNSPLHFGNGTRLTVT.

The rearrangement joins TRBV5-1 to TRBJ2-2; 9 nucleotides align to TRBD1. The CDR3 is 15 residues long. CDR1 is SGHRS, CDR2 YFSETQ, per germline. J was trimmed by 5 bases and V by 6 bases; bases with no gene match: 8. CDR3 sequence: CASTRWDRDTGELFF. The CDR3 nucleotides are TGCGCCAGCACGCGCTGGGACAGGGATACCGGGGAGCTGTTTTTT.

This clonotype turned up a few times. The chain couples TRBV6-1 to TRBJ1-1; D not certain. The CDR3 spans 14 residues. Germline V gene data show CDR1 as MNHNS and CDR2 as SASEGT. Trimming removed 0 bases from V and 1 base from J, with 6 bases in between. The CDR3 nucleotides are TGTGCCAGCAGTGAAGCAGGGAGGAACACTGAAGCTTTCTTT. Translating it yields CASSEAGRNTEAFF.

This clonotype was found a few times. V and J are TRBV5-5 and TRBJ2-3; TRBD2 aligns across 7 bases. The CDR3 covers 17 residues. CDR1 is SGHKS, CDR2 YYEKEE, per germline (reference sequence). V was pared by 4 bases and J by 0 bases, with 11 bases of the junction left unmatched. CDR3 in amino acids: CASSRSPLALSTDTQYF. CDR3 coding DNA: TGTGCCAGCAGCCGATCCCCACTAGCGCTCAGCACAGATACGCAGTATTTT.